The 16 T cell receptor beta chains in this list originate from one sample, sequenced in a study of blood T cell repertoires in COVID-19. Only in-frame clones appear in the TCRdb table, and some are missing; sequencing was by immunoSEQ multiplex PCR. The table lists some 310,000 clones, 75% to 90% of them singletons. What was sequenced was peripheral blood. The receptor source for this set is a woman in her thirties with COVID-19, enrolled during active disease.

This clone was found a few times. This clone may be a read error of a much larger clone one base away. The chain joins TRBV6-4 to TRBJ1-1, with D perhaps TRBD1 (5 bases). The ends were cut back, 2 bases at V and 1 base at J, with 8 bases in the middle. The CDR3 is 14 amino acids. The germline CDR1 and CDR2 sequences are MRHNA and SNTAGT. The CDR3 is CASSDGRANTEAFF. The CDR3 bases are TGTGCCAGCAGTGACGGCAGGGCGAACACTGAAGCTTTCTTT.

V is TRBV2 and J is TRBJ1-1; perhaps TRBD1 as D (5 bases). V was pared by 5 bases and J by 0 bases, with 16 bases between. CDR1 and CDR2 (germline): SNHLY, FYNNEI. The CDR3 runs 16 residues. CDR3 loop: CASSIRAGLMNTEAFF. CDR3 DNA: TGTGCCAGCAGTATAAGAGCAGGGCTCATGAACACTGAAGCTTTCTTT.

Regarding this clone: Other nucleotide sequences from this sample produce the same CDR3. The rearrangement joins TRBV18 to TRBJ1-1; TRBD1 matches 7 bases. The CDR3 spans 13 residues. CDR1 and CDR2 (germline): KGHSH, LQKENI. V lost 1 base, J lost 5 bases, and 1 base stayed unmatched. CDR3 nucleotide sequence: TGTGCCAGCTCACCACAGGGGGCTACTGAAGCTTTCTTT. Its protein is CASSPQGATEAFF.

The chain recombines TRBV9 with TRBJ1-1; 12 bases agree with TRBD1. Trimming cost V 4 bases and J 4 bases; bases outside gene matches: 8. Germline V gene data show CDR1 as SGDLS and CDR2 as YYNGEE. The CDR3 is 16 amino acids. The CDR3 DNA sequence: TGTGCCAGCAGCCCAGGGGACAGGGGGCGAACCACTGAAGCTTTCTTT. As protein: CASSPGDRGRTTEAFF.

This rearrangement joins TRBV7-2 to TRBJ2-7; TRBD2 matches at 9 bases. Trimming cost V 3 bases and J 2 bases; bases outside gene matches: 5. The CDR3 has 15 residues. In germline, CDR1 is SGHTA, CDR2 FQGNSA. The CDR3 spells CASSLAGGGPYEQYF. The CDR3 DNA follows: TGTGCCAGCAGCTTGGCGGGAGGGGGTCCCTACGAGCAGTACTTC. The whole variable domain, filled in from reference TRBV7-2 and TRBJ2-7, reads GAGVSQSPSNKVTEKGKDVELRCDPISGHTALYWYRQSLGQGLEFLIYFQGNSAPDKSGLPSDRFSAERTGGSVSTLTIQRTQQEDSAVYLCASSLAGGGPYEQYFGPGTRLTVT.

The chain employs TRBV29-1 and TRBJ2-3, with D possibly matching TRBD2 (5 bases). The germline V gene encodes CDR1 SQVTM and CDR2 ANQGSEA. The CDR3 is made up of 15 amino acids. Trimming stripped 5 bases from V and 0 bases from J, with 15 bases between. In nucleotides, the CDR3 is TGCAGCGTTAAGAAGGCTAGCCTAAGCACAGATACGCAGTATTTT. This gives the protein CSVKKASLSTDTQYF.

The rearrangement uses TRBV19 and TRBJ1-4; weak D call: TRBD1 (5 bases). The CDR3 length is 15 residues. V was clipped by 5 bases and J by 10 bases, with 20 bases between them. CDR1 is LNHDA, CDR2 SQIVND, per germline (reference sequence). CDR3 bases: TGTGCCAGTAGTCCTCCTTACGGGGGACGAGCAAAACTGTTTTTT. This translates into CASSPPYGGRAKLFF.

J is TRBJ2-3 and V is TRBV14, with 7 positions matching TRBD2. The CDR3 sequence is 17 residues long. Losses at the gene ends were 0 bases for V and 0 bases for J; bases not matched to a gene: 6. Looked up from germline, CDR1 is SGHDN and CDR2 is FVKESK. Here the CDR3 DNA reads TGTGCCAGCAGCCAAGATCCCGCGGGAGCTAGCACAGATACGCAGTATTTT. It encodes CASSQDPAGASTDTQYF.

The V call is TRBV19, the J call TRBJ2-7, with TRBD2 as a possible D gene (5 bases). The CDR3 totals 11 residues. V gave up 6 bases and J gave up 9 bases, with 12 bases separating them. Per the germline V gene, CDR1 is LNHDA and CDR2 is SQIVND (reference sequence). For the CDR3, the DNA is TGTGCCAGTAGCGGAGGACCCGGGCAGTACTTC. Its translation: CASSGGPGQYF.

This chain links TRBV11-3 with TRBJ2-1, with TRBD2 matching over 10 bases. The germline V gene encodes CDR1 SGHNT and CDR2 YENEEA. This CDR3 region has 15 residues. Trimming cost V 5 bases and J 10 bases; bases outside gene matches: 11. This chain's CDR3 is CASSPRASGSHEQFF. CDR3 nucleotide sequence: TGTGCCAGCAGCCCCCGGGCTAGCGGGAGTCACGAGCAGTTCTTC.

This clone was seen once. The chain joins TRBV3-1 (or the pseudogene TRBV3-2) to TRBJ1-5, with 7 bases matching TRBD1. Germline assignment: CDR1 LGHDT and CDR2 YNNKEL (reference sequence). The CDR3 spans 16 residues. Losses at the gene ends were 0 bases for V and 4 bases for J; bases not matched to a gene: 6. The CDR3 loop is CASSQEAGGWNQPQHF. In nucleotides, the CDR3 is TGTGCCAGCAGCCAAGAGGCAGGGGGATGGAATCAGCCCCAGCATTTT.

This clone was recorded once. The rearrangement uses TRBV7-9 and TRBJ2-7; TRBD1 agrees at 7 bases. The germline V gene has CDR1 SEHNR and CDR2 FQNEAQ (reference sequence). This CDR3 comprises 16 residues. The ends lost 0 bases at V and 6 bases at J; junction bases unmatched: 11. CDR3 DNA: TGTGCCAGCAGCTTAGCCCCGGGACAGCTCCTAGGCGAGCAGTACTTC. Protein sequence: CASSLAPGQLLGEQYF.

Remarks on this clone: At one boundary the junction diverges from the germline segment, which might be a read error. The identical CDR3 is also encoded by other nucleotide sequences in the sample. The chain employs TRBV15 and TRBJ2-7, with 7 bases fitting TRBD1. This CDR3 contains 15 residues. Germline CDR1 and CDR2: LNHNV and YYDKDF (reference sequence). CDR3 nucleotides: TGTGCTACCAGCAGAGACAGGGCATCGTCCTACGAGCAGTACTTC. Translating gives CATSRDRASSYEQYF.

The rearrangement joins TRBV5-4 to TRBJ1-1; D is unclear. Germline CDR1 and CDR2: SGHNT and YYREEE (reference sequence). The CDR3 length is 15 residues. V was trimmed by 2 bases and J by 5 bases, leaving 16 bases between them. The CDR3 reads CASSFMARDGTEAFF. CDR3 bases: TGTGCCAGCAGCTTCATGGCCCGGGATGGGACTGAAGCTTTCTTT.

CDR3 protein: CASSFGDRGRGYGYTF. DNA of the CDR3: TGTGCCAGCAGCTTCGGGGACAGGGGGCGCGGGTATGGCTACACCTTC. The chain recombines TRBV5-8 with TRBJ1-2; 12 positions agree with TRBD1. CDR3 size: 16 residues. J lost 5 bases, V lost 2 bases, and 7 bases had no gene match. In germline, CDR1 is SGHTS, CDR2 YDEGEE.

The CDR3 reads CSASDGGNYGYTF. DNA for the CDR3: TGCAGTGCTAGTGACGGAGGTAACTATGGCTACACCTTC. This chain uses TRBV20-1 with TRBJ1-2; D unclear. Trimming took off 3 bases at V and 1 base at J, with 9 bases between the two ends. The germline V gene encodes CDR1 DFQATT and CDR2 SNEGSKA (reference sequence). CDR3 size: 13 residues.